What follows are 29 T cell receptor beta chains derived from one specimen sequenced in a study of cytomegalovirus exposure and HLA in healthy donors. In the PCR, 60 Vbeta and 13 Jbeta primers were used. Libraries were prepared by immunoSEQ multiplex PCR; TCRdb keeps only in-frame clonotypes and omits some of them. Its table records around 140,000 clones. The sequencing input was PBMCs. These receptors originate from a male donor in good health and CMV-seronegative.

V usage is TRBV6-5 and J usage is TRBJ2-5, with 9 nucleotides matching TRBD1. The CDR3 is 13 residues long. The V gene's germline CDR1 is MNHEY and CDR2 SVGAGI. J gave up 13 bases and V 0 bases, and 6 bases lay outside the gene matches. CDR3 amino acids: CASSYSPGTGRYF. The CDR3 DNA reads TGTGCCAGCAGTTACTCCCCCGGGACAGGGCGGTACTTC.

The chain carries TRBV28 and TRBJ1-5; 8 positions match TRBD1. Germline-derived CDR1 and CDR2 are MDHEN and SYDVKM. This CDR3 spans 15 amino acids. J lost 6 bases, V lost 1 base, and 5 bases had no gene match. CDR3 nucleotides: TGTGCCAGCAGTTTATACAGGGGGTCAGGTCAGCCCCAGCATTTT. Translation: CASSLYRGSGQPQHF. Based on the CDR3 plus reference TRBV28 and TRBJ1-5, the full variable domain is DVKVTQSSRYLVKRTGEKVFLECVQDMDHENMFWYRQDPGLGLRLIYFSYDVKMKEKGDIPEGYSVSREKKERFSLILESASTNQTSMYLCASSLYRGSGQPQHFGDGTRLSIL.

The V gene is TRBV19, the J gene TRBJ2-1; D gene unclear. The V gene lost 0 bases and the J gene lost 4 bases, with 4 bases spanning the gap. Germline-derived CDR1 and CDR2 are LNHDA and SQIVND (reference sequence). The CDR3 totals 13 residues. This CDR3 is CASSIDRYNEQFF. The CDR3 region has the DNA TGTGCCAGTAGTATAGACCGTTACAATGAGCAGTTCTTC.

The chain employs TRBV18 and TRBJ1-4, with a possible D match to TRBD1 (5 bases). The CDR3 runs to 14 residues. Deletions cut 3 bases from V and 8 bases from J, with 13 bases between. The germline CDR1 and CDR2 sequences are KGHSH and LQKENI. The CDR3 loop reads CASSPPGTGEKLFF. The CDR3 region has the DNA TGTGCCAGCTCACCGCCTGGGACTGGGGAAAAACTGTTTTTT.

The chain uses TRBV29-1 and TRBJ2-6; D is possibly TRBD2 (6 bases). CDR1 is SQVTM and CDR2 is ANQGSEA in the germline V gene. The CDR3 length is 15 residues. V lost 2 bases to trimming and J lost 0 bases, with 8 bases between them. CDR3: CSVELAYSGANVLTF. The DNA of the CDR3 is TGCAGCGTTGAACTAGCGTACTCTGGGGCCAACGTCCTGACTTTC. The full variable domain, in which reference TRBV29-1 and TRBJ2-6 provide the parts outside the CDR3, is SAVISQKPSRDICQRGTSLTIQCQVDSQVTMMFWYRQQPGQSLTLIATANQGSEATYESGFVIDKFPISRPNLTFSTLTVSNMSPEDSSIYLCSVELAYSGANVLTFGAGSRLTVL.

This sequence joins TRBV27 and TRBJ2-7, with a weak D call TRBD1 (5 bases). Germline values: CDR1 MNHEY, CDR2 SMNVEV (reference sequence). The CDR3 contains 14 residues. Trimming removed 6 bases at V and 4 bases at J, with 16 bases between. CDR3 sequence (DNA): TGTGCCAGCAGGGAAGATACCCAGGGATACGAGCAGTACTTC. Encoded protein: CASREDTQGYEQYF.

This chain links TRBV28 with TRBJ1-1; perhaps TRBD1 as D (5 bases). V lost 6 bases, J lost 4 bases, and 15 bases lay in between. Germline-derived CDR1 and CDR2 are MDHEN and SYDVKM. The CDR3 consists of 14 residues. The CDR3 here is CASSTGGAGTEAFF. CDR3 nucleotides: TGTGCCAGCAGCACGGGAGGGGCTGGCACTGAAGCTTTCTTT.

The chain has TRBV19 and TRBJ2-7, with D perhaps matching TRBD1 (5 bases). Germline V CDR1 and CDR2: LNHDA, SQIVND (reference sequence). Trimming pared 2 bases from V and 2 bases from J, leaving 10 bases between. CDR3 size: 14 residues. CDR3 sequence: CASSISSRAYEQYF. CDR3 sequence (DNA): TGTGCCAGTAGTATATCTTCCAGGGCCTACGAGCAGTACTTC.

This rearrangement joins TRBV7-6 to TRBJ2-5; 11 bases are shared with TRBD1. V lost 5 bases, J lost 5 bases, and 4 bases stayed unmatched. CDR3 length: 14 amino acids. Germline CDR1 is SGHVS and CDR2 is FNYEAQ. CDR3 in DNA: TGTGCCAGCAGCCCGGGACAGGGGGTCGAGACCCAGTACTTC. Protein: CASSPGQGVETQYF.

The V gene is TRBV27, the J gene TRBJ2-2; TRBD1 matches at 7 bases. The CDR3 totals 17 residues. V dropped 5 bases and J dropped 5; count of bases not matched to a gene: 14. CDR1 is MNHEY, CDR2 SMNVEV, per germline (reference sequence). In DNA, the CDR3 is TGTGCCAGCAGTCTCGACAGGGCAGTAATGGGGACCGGGGAGCTGTTTTTT. It specifies CASSLDRAVMGTGELFF.

As concerns this clone: Within the sample, other DNA sequences also encode this same CDR3. The V call is TRBV5-1, the J call TRBJ1-2; 7 nucleotides line up with TRBD1. This CDR3 is 12 amino acids long. With V trimmed by 4 bases and J by 6 bases, 3 bases remained unmatched. The germline V gene has CDR1 SGHRS and CDR2 YFSETQ. The CDR3 here is CASSPDRDGYTF. Here the CDR3 DNA reads TGCGCCAGCAGCCCAGACAGGGATGGCTACACCTTC.

This chain connects TRBV25-1 to TRBJ2-7, with D uncertain. The CDR3 consists of 14 residues. The germline V gene has CDR1 MGHDK and CDR2 SYGVNS. Deletions cut 4 bases from V and 2 bases from J, with 12 bases between. Written as DNA, the CDR3 is TGTGCCAGCAGTGGACTGGCGCCTGCCTACGAGCAGTACTTC. Amino acid sequence: CASSGLAPAYEQYF.

This chain connects TRBV6-1 to TRBJ2-7; 10 bases match TRBD1. The trim removed 6 bases at V and 1 base at J, leaving 3 bases unmatched. The CDR3 is made up of 14 amino acids. Germline V gene data show CDR1 as MNHNS and CDR2 as SASEGT. CDR3 DNA: TGTGCCAGCAGCCGGGACAGGGGTTCCTACGAGCAGTACTTC. Protein sequence: CASSRDRGSYEQYF.

The V call is TRBV6-6, the J call TRBJ2-7; TRBD1 matches 7 bases. J lost 7 bases, V lost 6 bases, and 9 bases had no gene match. Looked up from germline, CDR1 is MNHNY and CDR2 is SVGAGI (reference sequence). The CDR3 extends over 13 amino acids. CDR3 residues: CASRADRAQEQYF. The CDR3 DNA follows: TGTGCCAGCAGGGCTGACAGGGCCCAAGAGCAGTACTTC.

This chain connects TRBV15 to TRBJ2-7; 9 bases are shared with TRBD1. In germline, CDR1 is LNHNV, CDR2 YYDKDF (reference sequence). After removal of 0 bases from V and 5 bases from J, the junction contained 2 bases not matched to a gene. This CDR3 spans 14 amino acids. The CDR3 nucleotides are TGTGCCACCAGCAGAGATAACAGGGGGCACGAGCAGTACTTC. It translates to CATSRDNRGHEQYF. Full variable domain (rest looked up from reference TRBV15 and TRBJ2-7): DAMVIQNPRYQVTQFGKPVTLSCSQTLNHNVMYWYQQKSSQAPKLLFHYYDKDFNNEADTPDNFQSRRPNTSFCFLDIRSPGLGDTAMYLCATSRDNRGHEQYFGPGTRLTVT.

The chain recombines TRBV5-6 with TRBJ1-1, with 12 bases matching TRBD1. V was pared by 3 bases and J by 1 base, with 4 bases of the junction left unmatched. This CDR3 spans 16 amino acids. CDR1 SGHDT and CDR2 YYEEEE come from the germline V gene. In DNA form, the CDR3 reads TGTGCCAGCAGCTCCCTGGGACAGGGGGCGAACACTGAAGCTTTCTTT. As protein: CASSSLGQGANTEAFF.

This chain joins TRBV5-3 and TRBJ2-7, with unresolved D. TRBV5-3 is designated an ORF whose function remains uncertain. There are 13 residues in the CDR3. V lost 1 base and J lost 0, with 5 bases in between. The CDR3 coding sequence is TGTGCCAGAAGCTTGAACTTCTCCTACGAGCAGTACTTC. Translated, it gives CARSLNFSYEQYF.

The V call is TRBV5-1, the J call TRBJ2-6; D is uncertain. This CDR3 has 15 residues. Between the trimmed V and J ends, which lost 1 base and 0 bases, there was a span of 5 bases. From germline, CDR1 is SGHRS and CDR2 YFSETQ. The CDR3, as DNA: TGCGCCAGCAGCTTGAAGCTCTCTGGGGCCAACGTCCTGACTTTC. Encoded protein: CASSLKLSGANVLTF.

The chain has TRBV7-2 and TRBJ1-1, with D perhaps matching TRBD1 (6 bases). CDR3 length: 12 amino acids. Trimming shortened V by 3 bases and J by 7 bases, and 9 bases separated the two germline ends. From germline, CDR1 is SGHTA and CDR2 FQGNSA. CDR3 in amino acids: CASSFDRFEAFF. Written as DNA, the CDR3 is TGTGCCAGCAGCTTTGACAGGTTTGAAGCTTTCTTT.

The chain couples TRBV18 to TRBJ2-5, with 10 positions matching TRBD2. CDR1 and CDR2 (germline): KGHSH, LQKENI. The CDR3 sequence is 18 residues long. Losses at the gene ends were 1 base for V and 0 bases for J; bases not matched to a gene: 8. CDR3 DNA sequence: TGTGCCAGCTCACCACGGCTAGCGGGGGACCCGTACCAAGAGACCCAGTACTTC. The encoded protein is CASSPRLAGDPYQETQYF.

The chain links TRBV6-6 to TRBJ2-2; 7 bases are a match to TRBD2. Per germline, CDR1 MNHNY and CDR2 SVGAGI (reference sequence). The J segment lost 3 bases and the V segment lost 9 bases, leaving 7 bases of the junction unmatched. The CDR3 spans 14 residues. CDR3 sequence: CASSGTTYTGELFF. The CDR3 DNA is TGTGCCAGTTCCGGGACTACTTACACCGGGGAGCTGTTTTTT.

This rearrangement joins TRBV6-5 to TRBJ1-3; 9 positions match TRBD1. V was clipped by 6 bases and J by 3 bases; unmatched bases: 6. The CDR3 has 15 residues. The germline V gene has CDR1 MNHEY and CDR2 SVGAGI. CDR3 in amino acids: CASSSGDRVGNTIYF. CDR3 DNA: TGTGCCAGCAGCTCCGGGGACAGGGTTGGAAACACCATATATTTT.

A remark on this clone: This sample includes further DNA sequences coding for the same CDR3. The rearrangement uses TRBV4-2 and TRBJ2-7; 8 nucleotides line up with TRBD1. The CDR3 has 14 amino acids. The ends lost 1 base at V and 4 bases at J; junction bases unmatched: 3. The germline CDR1 and CDR2 sequences are LGHNA and YNFKEQ. In DNA, the CDR3 is TGTGCCAGCAGCCAAGGGACAGGGTTGTACGAGCAGTACTTC. Its protein is CASSQGTGLYEQYF.

This sequence joins TRBV5-5 and TRBJ2-2, with TRBD2 matching 9 bases. The germline V gene encodes CDR1 SGHKS and CDR2 YYEKEE (reference sequence). V shed 1 base, J shed 1 base, and the junction held 8 bases outside the gene matches. The CDR3 runs to 18 residues. CDR3 nucleotide sequence: TGTGCCAGCAGCTTGCTTAGCGGGAGAACACTGAACACCGGGGAGCTGTTTTTT. Translation gives CASSLLSGRTLNTGELFF.

The V and J genes are TRBV19 and TRBJ1-1, with 7 positions matching TRBD1. The germline gives CDR1 LNHDA, CDR2 SQIVND (reference sequence). Trimming at V came to 7 bases and at J to 4 bases, leaving 3 bases not matched to a gene. The CDR3 has 12 amino acids. The CDR3 nucleotides read TGTGCCAGTATTCAGGGGGGCACTGAAGCTTTCTTT. Translating gives CASIQGGTEAFF.

The chain employs TRBV6-5 and TRBJ2-5; TRBD2 might be the D (5 bases). Trimming stripped 4 bases from V and 5 bases from J, with 20 bases between. The CDR3 sequence is 16 residues long. Germline V gives CDR1 MNHEY, CDR2 SVGAGI. This CDR3 is CASSFTGISLRETQYF. In nucleotides, the CDR3 is TGTGCCAGCAGTTTCACCGGGATTTCGCTTAGGGAGACCCAGTACTTC.

The genes are TRBV30 and TRBJ1-5; D perhaps matches TRBD1 (6 bases). This CDR3 is 13 amino acids long. Per germline, CDR1 GTSNPN and CDR2 SVGIG (reference sequence). V lost 2 bases and J 7 bases, leaving 12 bases between the germline ends. This chain's CDR3 is CAWSTQGPQPQHF. Here the CDR3 DNA reads TGTGCCTGGAGTACACAGGGCCCGCAGCCCCAGCATTTT.

This chain links TRBV5-1 with TRBJ1-1; D perhaps matches TRBD1 (6 bases). Germline assignment: CDR1 SGHRS and CDR2 YFSETQ. V lost 2 bases and J 4 bases, leaving 12 bases between the germline ends. This CDR3 region has 14 residues. The CDR3 spells CASSLPDRFTEAFF. Here the CDR3 DNA reads TGCGCCAGCAGCTTACCCGACAGGTTCACTGAAGCTTTCTTT.

The V call is TRBV5-4, the J call TRBJ1-2, with 9 bases aligning to TRBD1. V gave up 4 bases and J gave up 5 bases; unmatched junction bases: 6. Germline CDR1 and CDR2: SGHNT and YYREEE (reference sequence). The CDR3 loop spans 14 amino acids. This CDR3 is CASSEDRGEYGYTF. CDR3 DNA sequence: TGTGCCAGCAGCGAGGACAGGGGCGAATATGGCTACACCTTC.